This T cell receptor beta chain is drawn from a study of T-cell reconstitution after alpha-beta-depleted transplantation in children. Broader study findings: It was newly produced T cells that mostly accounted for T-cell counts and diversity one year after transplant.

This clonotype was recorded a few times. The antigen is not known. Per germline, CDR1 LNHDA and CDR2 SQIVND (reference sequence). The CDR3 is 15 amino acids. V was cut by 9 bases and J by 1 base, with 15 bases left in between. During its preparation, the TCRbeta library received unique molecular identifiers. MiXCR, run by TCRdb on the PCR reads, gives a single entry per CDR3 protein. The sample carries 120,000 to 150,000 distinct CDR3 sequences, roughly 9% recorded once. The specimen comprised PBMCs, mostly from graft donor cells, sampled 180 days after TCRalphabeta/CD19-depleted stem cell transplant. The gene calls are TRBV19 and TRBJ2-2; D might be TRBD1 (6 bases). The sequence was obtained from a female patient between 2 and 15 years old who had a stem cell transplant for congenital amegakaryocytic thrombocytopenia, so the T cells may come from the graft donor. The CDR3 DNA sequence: TGTGCCAGCAACACCGGGACACTGAACACCGGGGAGCTGTTTTTT. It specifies CASNTGTLNTGELFF.